Reported below is one TCR beta chain. Its cognate antigen is unknown. The sample comes from a study of blood T cells in healthy people across ages. General study results and limits: CMV infection status of these donors was not known. More naive CD4+ cells and higher diversity were found in long-lived than in aged donors.

Per individual sample, total RNA of at least 5 micrograms was extracted. In germline, CDR1 is MGHRA, CDR2 YSYEKL. This CDR3 has 17 residues. J lost 1 base, V lost 4 bases, and 12 bases had no gene match. A second PCR of roughly 7 to 11 cycles used a sample-barcoded 5' primer and a J-beta primer mix. Each cDNA molecule was tagged by a template-switch adaptor with 12 random nucleotides. TCRdb re-analysed the 5' RACE reads in MiXCR, keeping a single row per CDR3 protein. The sample lists more than 750,000 distinct CDR3 sequences, roughly 28% occurring once. These records were also assigned to another study, of T cells of mothers and their children.

This chain links TRBV4-1 with TRBJ1-1; 7 bases are a match to TRBD1. This clonotype was sampled from a woman aged 40 to 50 in good health. The sequencing input was blood. The CDR3 region is CASSLPPPGQPNTEAFF. CDR3 bases: TGCGCCAGCAGCCTACCACCGCCGGGACAGCCGAACACTGAAGCTTTCTTT.